The 20 T cell receptor beta chains presented below share a single source sample, sequenced in a study of beta chain features in type 1 diabetes. Study conclusions and caveats: Moderate but significant shortening of TCRB CDR3s was recorded in all four CD4+ subsets from Type 1 diabetes patients.

Expressed TCRB transcripts were sequenced, since all the RNA that had been isolated was reverse transcribed. Some clones are missing from TCRdb's copy, which holds only in-frame ones; the method was immunoSEQ multiplex PCR. The data hold over 150,000 clones, with around 7.8% observed a single time. Their cognate antigens are unknown. The sequenced sample consisted of central memory CD4+ T cells from blood. All receptors derive from a middle-aged woman with type 1 diabetes.

This clone occurred a few times. The chain uses TRBV7-2 and TRBJ1-2; 11 nucleotides line up with TRBD1. V was pared by 1 base and J by 3 bases, with 4 bases of the junction left unmatched. This CDR3 has 16 amino acids. Looked up from germline, CDR1 is SGHTA and CDR2 is FQGNSA. As DNA, the CDR3 is TGTGCCAGCAGCTTAGGCGGACAGGGGGCTGACTATGGCTACACCTTC. Protein: CASSLGGQGADYGYTF.

As for this clone: Other DNA sequences within the sample encode an identical CDR3. V gene TRBV7-2 combines with J gene TRBJ2-5, with unresolved D. V was pared by 3 bases and J by 4 bases, with 9 bases between. CDR3 length: 13 residues. Germline V gives CDR1 SGHTA, CDR2 FQGNSA. CDR3 nucleotides: TGTGCCAGCAGCTTTGGTGGCGGAGAGACCCAGTACTTC. This sequence encodes CASSFGGGETQYF.

The J gene is TRBJ2-5, the V gene TRBV7-2; no definite D call. The length of the CDR3 is 14 residues. Germline V lookup: CDR1 SGHTA, CDR2 FQGNSA. The V end lost 1 base, the J end lost 1 base, and 7 bases lay between the germline ends. The CDR3 region has the DNA TGTGCCAGCAGCTTAGTAAACAGCCAAGAGACCCAGTACTTC. This codes for CASSLVNSQETQYF.

The chain couples TRBV7-8 to TRBJ2-7; D is undetermined. The V end lost 2 bases, the J end lost 0 bases, and 8 bases lay between the germline ends. This CDR3 has 14 amino acids. From germline, CDR1 is SGHVS and CDR2 FQNEAQ. The CDR3 DNA sequence: TGTGCCAGCAGCTTAAGTCCAGGCTCCTACGAGCAGTACTTC. Its protein product is CASSLSPGSYEQYF.

This clone was counted between two and nine times. The chain is built from TRBV5-4 and TRBJ2-3, with 7 bases lining up with TRBD2. This CDR3 spans 16 amino acids. Germline lookup yields CDR1 SGHNT and CDR2 YYREEE (reference sequence). Trimming at V came to 4 bases and at J to 2 bases, leaving 10 bases not matched to a gene. The CDR3 DNA reads TGTGCCAGCAGCCCCGGGGGGAGGTACCCCACAGATACGCAGTATTTT. It yields the protein CASSPGGRYPTDTQYF.

A few counts support this clone. The chain uses TRBV4-1 and TRBJ2-1; D is perhaps TRBD1 (5 bases). This CDR3 region has 16 residues. Germline V gene sequence: CDR1 MGHRA, CDR2 YSYEKL. The V end lost 0 bases, the J end lost 1 base, and 10 bases lay between the germline ends. The CDR3 DNA is TGCGCCAGCAGCCAAGATAGGGCAGGGTCCTACAATGAGCAGTTCTTC. Residues: CASSQDRAGSYNEQFF.

This clone was seen more than once but under ten times. The V call is TRBV6-5, the J call TRBJ2-7; TRBD2 matches at 7 bases. The length of the CDR3 is 13 residues. CDR1 is MNHEY and CDR2 is SVGAGI in the germline V gene. V lost 5 bases to trimming and J lost 2 bases; unmatched junction nucleotides: 3. The CDR3 region is CASSTGGPYEQYF. The CDR3 DNA is TGTGCCAGCAGTACGGGAGGTCCCTACGAGCAGTACTTC.

This clone has more than one count but fewer than ten. The rearrangement uses TRBV2 and TRBJ1-5, with 7 nucleotides matching TRBD1. Germline loops: CDR1 SNHLY, CDR2 FYNNEI. The CDR3 spans 16 residues. The V gene end was trimmed by 6 bases and the J gene end by 0 bases; junction bases not matched to a gene: 8. The CDR3 region has the DNA TGTGCCAGCAGAGGGGACAGTGGTTATAGCAATCAGCCCCAGCATTTT. It translates to CASRGDSGYSNQPQHF.

The CDR3 sequence: CASSHRGQGTGELFF. The CDR3 region has the DNA TGCGCCAGCAGCCACCGCGGACAGGGTACCGGGGAGCTGTTTTTT. This chain links TRBV4-3 with TRBJ2-2; 8 nucleotides align to TRBD1. The V gene's germline CDR1 is LGHNA and CDR2 YSLEER. J was trimmed by 5 bases and V by 3 bases; bases with no gene match: 5. The CDR3 contains 15 residues.

The chain employs TRBV4-2 and TRBJ2-3; TRBD1 matches at 8 bases. The CDR3 is 15 amino acids. J was trimmed by 4 bases and V by 4 bases; bases with no gene match: 7. Germline V gives CDR1 LGHNA, CDR2 YNFKEQ. Here the CDR3 reads CASSPGGQRADTQYF. The CDR3 DNA is TGTGCCAGCAGCCCAGGGGGCCAGCGGGCAGATACGCAGTATTTT.

This clone has just a few counts. The gene calls are TRBV4-3 and TRBJ2-1; D is ambiguous. The V gene's germline CDR1 is LGHNA and CDR2 YSLEER. This CDR3 has 13 residues. Trimming left V 0 bases short and J 9 bases short, with 9 bases between. The CDR3, as DNA: TGCGCCAGCAGCCAAGACGGAGCGATTGAGCAGTTCTTC. Translation gives CASSQDGAIEQFF.

This clone came up a few times. The V call is TRBV5-8, the J call TRBJ1-5; D remains unclear. CDR1 SGHTS and CDR2 YDEGEE come from the germline V gene. The CDR3 is 15 amino acids. V lost 8 bases, J lost 2 bases, and 17 bases lay in between. The CDR3 DNA sequence: TGTGCCAGTACTAGTAGCAGCTGGGGCAATCAGCCCCAGCATTTT. The encoded protein is CASTSSSWGNQPQHF.

This clone was seen a handful of times. V is TRBV7-8 and J is TRBJ1-5; TRBD1 is a possible D gene (5 bases). The CDR3 length is 13 residues. The germline CDR1 and CDR2 sequences are SGHVS and FQNEAQ. V gave up 4 bases and J gave up 10 bases, with 14 bases separating them. The CDR3 reads CASSWGEGSPQHF. In nucleotides, the CDR3 is TGTGCCAGCAGCTGGGGGGAAGGGTCACCCCAGCATTTT.

The V and J genes are TRBV14 and TRBJ2-1; 16 positions match TRBD2. This CDR3 has 19 amino acids. CDR1 SGHDN and CDR2 FVKESK come from the germline V gene. Losses at the gene ends were 4 bases for V and 2 bases for J; bases not matched to a gene: 8. CDR3 DNA sequence: TGTGCCAGCAGCCCGGGACTAGCGGGGGGGCTGAGCGCCTACAATGAGCAGTTCTTC. It encodes CASSPGLAGGLSAYNEQFF.

This rearrangement joins TRBV27 to TRBJ1-2; D possibly corresponds to TRBD1 (6 bases). The V end was cut by 0 bases, the J end by 7 bases, with 15 bases between. This CDR3 is built from 15 residues. Germline values: CDR1 MNHEY, CDR2 SMNVEV (reference sequence). As DNA, the CDR3 is TGTGCCAGCAGTTTATCGATTCCAGGGGCGGGTGGCTACACCTTC. Protein product: CASSLSIPGAGGYTF.

This clone has just a few counts. The chain combines TRBV19 with TRBJ2-3, with D possibly being TRBD1 (6 bases). The CDR3 has 15 residues. Trimming took 7 bases from V and 4 from J, leaving 18 bases between them. Germline V gene data show CDR1 as LNHDA and CDR2 as SQIVND (reference sequence). CDR3 nucleotide sequence: TGTGCCAGTACCCCGTCAGGGGTAGGGGCAGATACGCAGTATTTT. Amino acids: CASTPSGVGADTQYF.

The chain combines TRBV6-1 with TRBJ2-7; TRBD1 matches 7 bases. CDR3 length: 12 amino acids. V lost 7 bases, J lost 2 bases, and 2 bases stayed unmatched. Germline values: CDR1 MNHNS, CDR2 SASEGT. CDR3 residues: CASIGTAYEQYF. Written as DNA, the CDR3 is TGTGCCAGCATCGGGACAGCCTACGAGCAGTACTTC.

A few counts support this clone. The chain uses TRBV9 and TRBJ2-5, with D possibly TRBD2 on 5 matching bases. The CDR3 covers 15 residues. The germline V gene encodes CDR1 SGDLS and CDR2 YYNGEE. V lost 0 bases, J lost 5 bases, and 14 bases lay in between. DNA of the CDR3: TGTGCCAGCAGCGTAGGGACGGGAACCTCGGAGACCCAGTACTTC. This encodes CASSVGTGTSETQYF.

V gene TRBV5-1 combines with J gene TRBJ2-2; D is uncertain. V shed 0 bases and J shed 1 base, with 4 bases lying between them. This CDR3 region has 14 residues. CDR1 and CDR2 from the germline V gene are SGHRS and YFSETQ. This CDR3 reads CASSLARNTGELFF. DNA of the CDR3: TGCGCCAGCAGCTTGGCTAGGAACACCGGGGAGCTGTTTTTT.

The chain couples TRBV29-1 to TRBJ1-2; 9 bases align to TRBD1. V dropped 5 bases and J dropped 7; count of bases not matched to a gene: 11. The germline CDR1 and CDR2 sequences are SQVTM and ANQGSEA. The CDR3 is 14 residues long. Here the CDR3 reads CSVSFPRQGGGYTF. CDR3 in DNA: TGCAGCGTTAGTTTCCCCCGACAGGGGGGTGGCTACACCTTC.